One and the same sample provided the 17 T cell receptor beta chains below, sequenced in a study of sequential checkpoint blockade in melanoma. The protocol was immunoSEQ multiplex PCR, while the TCRdb copy is restricted to in-frame clones and leaves out a portion. The sample consists of about 17,000 clones, around two thirds of them appearing once. Treatment indicated: randomized to nivolumab then ipilimumab (arm A) or the reverse (arm B). The starting material was CD8+ T cells sorted from blood (inferred from file names), obtained from a patient given nivolumab and ipilimumab in sequence. These receptors were taken from a human donor with melanoma.

The CDR3 DNA sequence: TGCAGCGCCCCGGGGTGGGGCTACACCTTC. Its translation: CSAPGWGYTF. The chain is built from TRBV20-1 and TRBJ1-2; D remains unclear. Germline V gene lookup returns CDR1 DFQATT and CDR2 SNEGSKA (reference sequence). The CDR3 loop spans 10 amino acids.

This rearrangement joins TRBV6-1 to TRBJ2-7, with TRBD1 matching 8 bases. CDR3 length: 14 residues. Germline CDR1 and CDR2: MNHNS and SASEGT. The CDR3 sequence is CAIKGTGSSYEQCV. CDR3 DNA: TGTGCCATTAAGGGGACAGGTAGCTCCTACGAGCAGTGCGTC.

V is TRBV13 and J is TRBJ1-1; a weak D match, TRBD1 (5 bases). This CDR3 has 14 amino acids. V gave up 2 bases and J gave up 3 bases, with 10 bases separating them. Germline CDR1 and CDR2: PRHDT and FYEKMQ (reference sequence). CDR3 coding DNA: TGTGCCAGCAGCTTAAGGGGCAGCGACACTGAAGCTTTCTTT. Protein sequence: CASSLRGSDTEAFF.

V and J are TRBV7-9 and TRBJ2-5; D not certain. CDR1 is SEHNR, CDR2 FQNEAQ, per germline (reference sequence). V lost 4 bases to trimming and J lost 1 base, with 19 bases between them. The CDR3 contains 17 residues. In DNA, the CDR3 is TGTGCCAGCAGCTGGCCGACAAGTTTGACCACCCAAGAGACCCAGTACTTC. This codes for CASSWPTSLTTQETQYF.

The rearrangement joins TRBV6-4 to TRBJ2-3, with TRBD1 matching 8 bases. Germline lookup yields CDR1 MRHNA and CDR2 SNTAGT. V lost 3 bases to trimming and J lost 1 base; unmatched junction nucleotides: 0. This CDR3 spans 14 amino acids. The CDR3 coding sequence is TGTGCCAGCAGTGAACAGGGGGGCACAGATACGCAGTATTTT. Encoded protein: CASSEQGGTDTQYF.

This clone was detected a few times. The CDR3 nucleotides are TGTGCCAGCATCCCCTCCCGGGGGTCCAATCATGAGCAGTTCTTC. It is translated as CASIPSRGSNHEQFF. The chain recombines TRBV7-9 with TRBJ2-1; possibly TRBD2 for D (6 bases). Trimming pared 7 bases from V and 8 bases from J, leaving 21 bases between. The germline V gene has CDR1 SEHNR and CDR2 FQNEAQ (reference sequence). The CDR3 length is 15 residues.

V is TRBV5-6 and J is TRBJ2-2; 9 positions agree with TRBD1. The CDR3 has 14 residues. CDR1 SGHDT and CDR2 YYEEEE come from the germline V gene. V lost 3 bases, J lost 5 bases, and 2 bases stayed unmatched. The CDR3 reads CASSSGTGTGELFF. The CDR3 region has the DNA TGTGCCAGCAGCTCAGGGACAGGGACCGGGGAGCTGTTTTTT.

This clone was detected a few times. The chain has TRBV6-5 and TRBJ1-4; D not certain. Between the trimmed V and J ends, which lost 6 bases and 8 bases, there was a span of 4 bases. Germline V gene sequence: CDR1 MNHEY, CDR2 SVGAGI. The CDR3 is made up of 10 amino acids. The CDR3: CASRGEKLFF. CDR3 nucleotides: TGTGCCAGCAGGGGCGAAAAACTGTTTTTT.

The J gene is TRBJ1-2, the V gene TRBV4-2; tentative D call: TRBD1 (6 bases). Germline loops: CDR1 LGHNA, CDR2 YNFKEQ. With 0 bases removed from V and 6 bases from J, the gap between germline ends came to 20 bases. This CDR3 region has 17 residues. CDR3 nucleotide sequence: TGTGCCAGCAGCCAAGATCTTTCCTTCGGTCCAGGGGATGGCTACACCTTC. Translation: CASSQDLSFGPGDGYTF.

The chain employs TRBV5-4 and TRBJ1-3; D unresolved. CDR1 and CDR2 (germline): SGHNT, YYREEE (reference sequence). Trimming left V 1 base short and J 5 bases short, with 10 bases between. The CDR3 spans 14 residues. In nucleotides, the CDR3 is TGTGCCAGCAGCTTGTTGGAGGGAAGAAACACCATATATTTT. Residues: CASSLLEGRNTIYF.

The J gene is TRBJ2-2, the V gene TRBV27; D is uncertain. V shed 6 bases and J shed 4 bases, with 3 bases lying between them. Germline V gene lookup returns CDR1 MNHEY and CDR2 SMNVEV (reference sequence). The CDR3 is made up of 11 amino acids. CDR3 region: CASSGTGELFF. The CDR3 nucleotides read TGTGCCAGCAGCGGCACCGGGGAGCTGTTTTTT.

In this sample, this clone turned up once. Germline and junction disagree at one end, which may indicate a read error. The V call is TRBV4-2, the J call TRBJ2-1; D is perhaps TRBD2 (5 bases). CDR1 LGHNA and CDR2 YNFKEQ come from the germline V gene. The CDR3 contains 11 residues. The CDR3 region is CASSHPTGWVF. As DNA, the CDR3 is TGTGCCAGCAGCCATCCGACGGGGTGGGTCTTC.

This rearrangement joins TRBV9 to TRBJ1-1; 9 bases map to TRBD1. This CDR3 spans 16 amino acids. Per germline, CDR1 SGDLS and CDR2 YYNGEE. V gave up 3 bases and J gave up 5 bases; unmatched junction bases: 11. CDR3 nucleotides: TGTGCCAGCAGCGACGGGCGGGACAGGGTGGGGACTGAAGCTTTCTTT. Its translation is CASSDGRDRVGTEAFF. Filled out from reference TRBV9 and TRBJ1-1, the complete variable domain reads DSGVTQTPKHLITATGQRVTLRCSPRSGDLSVYWYQQSLDQGLQFLIQYYNGEERAKGNILERFSAQQFPDLHSELNLSSLELGDSALYFCASSDGRDRVGTEAFFGQGTRLTVV.

On this clone: A read error is the likely source, as a far larger clone sits one nucleotide away. This chain connects TRBV7-8 to TRBJ2-7; TRBD2 is a possible D gene (6 bases). The CDR3 length is 15 residues. CDR1 and CDR2 (germline): SGHVS, FQNEAQ. The CDR3, as DNA: TGTGCCAGCAGCTCCGGGGGTGGGGGTTTCTACGCGCAGTACGTC. Protein product: CASSSGGGGFYAQYV.

The gene calls are TRBV7-2 and TRBJ2-7; no clear D gene. V was trimmed by 2 bases and J by 6 bases, leaving 11 bases between them. CDR3 size: 13 residues. The V gene's germline CDR1 is SGHTA and CDR2 FQGNSA. CDR3 bases: TGTGCCAGCAGCTTACTTACAGTCTCCGAGCAGTACTTC. It codes for CASSLLTVSEQYF. Filled out from reference TRBV7-2 and TRBJ2-7, the complete variable domain reads GAGVSQSPSNKVTEKGKDVELRCDPISGHTALYWYRQSLGQGLEFLIYFQGNSAPDKSGLPSDRFSAERTGGSVSTLTIQRTQQEDSAVYLCASSLLTVSEQYFGPGTRLTVT.

This clone turned up a few times. This rearrangement joins TRBV27 to TRBJ2-5; maybe TRBD2 (7 bases). Germline-derived CDR1 and CDR2 are MNHEY and SMNVEV (reference sequence). Trimming removed 5 bases at V and 4 bases at J, with 23 bases between. The CDR3 consists of 17 residues. The CDR3 bases are TGTGCCAGCAGTCCCCCAGATGCGGCGGGGGCCGCAGAGACCCAGTACTTC. It is translated as CASSPPDAAGAAETQYF.

As to this clone: Other DNA sequences in the same sample also yield this CDR3. The DNA of the CDR3 is TGTGCCAGCAGCGTAGCAGGTTCGAACACCGGGGAGCTGTTTTTT. It is translated as CASSVAGSNTGELFF. The chain combines TRBV9 with TRBJ2-2, with D unclear. CDR3 length: 15 amino acids. Germline assignment: CDR1 SGDLS and CDR2 YYNGEE. The germline V and J ends were trimmed by 0 bases and 0 bases, with 6 bases remaining between them. Together with reference TRBV9 and TRBJ2-2, the CDR3 gives the full variable domain: DSGVTQTPKHLITATGQRVTLRCSPRSGDLSVYWYQQSLDQGLQFLIQYYNGEERAKGNILERFSAQQFPDLHSELNLSSLELGDSALYFCASSVAGSNTGELFFGEGSRLTVL.